This record looks at one T cell receptor beta chain sequence and its context. This clonotype turned up a few times. What antigen it recognizes has not been identified. Possible read error: a much larger clone is one base away. The sample originates from a study of regulatory T cells in long-lasting Graves disease (dated by TCRdb to the early 2020s). Regarding the complete study: Newly diagnosed Graves' disease patients had taken antithyroid drugs for less than 3 months. A total of around 35 samples were covered by TCR sequencing, comprising approximately 13 persistent and around 20 newly diagnosed Graves' disease patients. The study took place in China and was registered as a clinical trial. Peripheral blood TCR sequencing and RNA sequencing compared persistent Graves' disease patients with newly diagnosed Graves' disease patients. General conclusions and limits of the study: Persistent patients shared more public clonotypes among themselves (around 3,000) than newly diagnosed patients did (roughly 920). Compared with newly diagnosed patients, persistent Graves' disease patients had lower TCR Shannon entropy and fewer highly expanded clones, which suggests clonal expansion. Because the primary lesion, thyroid tissue, could not be accessed, the study looked at peripheral blood alone. The authors noted that the small sample size was a limitation that may lower accuracy. Persistent disease showed preferential use of TRBV28, TRBJ1-2 and TRBJ2-5, whereas newly diagnosed disease favored TRBV20-1 and TRBJ2-1. Only the TCR beta chain was sequenced and analyzed.

V gives up 4 bases and J gives up 7 bases, and the segment between their germline ends measures 17 bases. The CDR3 covers 16 residues, taking in both the cysteine and the phenylalanine. Only CDR3 DNA is held: 48 bases, read in frame from base 1. CDR1 is given as MNHEY and CDR2 as SVGAGI, both from the germline V gene. The library relied on multiplex PCR. Sequencing was carried out with an Illumina HiSeq 4000. TCR beta libraries were built with iRepertoire HTBI primers and Arm-PCR amplification of CDR3 regions. Before sequencing, the PCR products went through gel purification. Regarding the original processing steps: Across samples, fewer than 70 TRBV and 13 to 15 TRBJ segments were identified and used for gene usage analysis of CDR3 amino acid clonotypes. Filtered high-quality paired reads were merged into contigs using COPE and FqMerger. Contigs were aligned with BLAST to IMGT TRBV, TRBD and TRBJ reference genes, and CDR3 was defined per IMGT. Any clonotype with a frequency above 0.1% was classified as a highly expanded clone. Repertoire diversity was measured by Shannon entropy, and V-J evenness by the Gini coefficient. Public clonotypes were defined as clonotypes shared by more than one individual. TCRdb reprocessing: public reads trimmed at Q25 with fastp, clones called with MiXCR, in-frame beta chains kept. CDR3 protein sequences are deduplicated, and each keeps its most common genes and DNA. The V and J calls follow TCRdb's processing rather than the paper's. This sample comprises hundreds of thousands of distinct CDR3 sequences, 16% of them detected only once. Clones ranked in the top ten supply roughly 30% of the sample.

The sample's time point, from its label and the paper: newly diagnosed GD, antithyroid drugs for less than 3 months. For both TCR sequencing and RNA sequencing, RNA was extracted from PBMCs in TRIzol. Graves' disease was diagnosed according to American Thyroid Association guidelines. Recruitment of patients was carried out at an endocrinology department in Xi'an, China. Each patient gave approximately 8.8 milliliters of peripheral blood, collected in an EDTA anticoagulant tube. Ficoll Paque Plus density gradient separation was used to isolate PBMCs, and no further T cell sorting was done. An Agilent 2100 Bioanalyzer and agarose gel were used to check RNA quality, and a NanoDrop 2000 was used to measure RNA concentration. These sequences were also reported in another study, on T cells in Graves' hyperthyroidism and ophthalmopathy. The second paper further reports: Graves' hyperthyroidism was defined as stable when no progression to ophthalmopathy occurred over 18 months of follow-up. The hyperthyroidism patients were between 18 and 65 years old and newly diagnosed, with a disease duration of less than 2 months. The study excluded patients with uncontrolled infections, other autoimmune diseases, pregnancy or lactation. Diagnoses were established on the basis of clinical symptoms, serum thyroxine and TRAb, thyroid ultrasound, and orbital computed tomography. A first-round RT-PCR of the TCR CDR3 used the HTBI primer set with the Qiagen OneStep RT-PCR kit. Most expanded thyroid clonotypes (frequency above 0.001) were also detected in blood, suggesting blood repertoires may reflect thyroid immune responses. A 13 V-J signature model separated ophthalmopathy from stable hyperthyroidism, with over 85% sensitivity and approximately 81% specificity in cross-validation and 80%/75% in testing. In validation, the model predicted progression to ophthalmopathy a median of roughly 6.2 months before onset, with about 64% sensitivity and about 75% specificity. TCR V-J signatures able to tell the groups apart were searched for in a discovery cohort of 100 patients, of whom 43 had Graves' ophthalmopathy and some 60 had stable Graves' hyperthyroidism. Prospective prediction of ophthalmopathy was tested in an independent validation cohort of fewer than 20 hyperthyroidism patients and some 17 patients who later progressed to ophthalmopathy. For training and testing, the 80 to 100 patients in the discovery cohort were randomly divided in a 7:3 ratio. In six Graves' hyperthyroidism patients, the study also compared T-cell repertoires from thyroid tissue with T-cell repertoires from blood. After blood sampling, hyperthyroidism patients were treated with methimazole at a starting dose of 30 mg daily, and ophthalmopathy patients were treated with high-dose intravenous methylprednisolone. The libraries were constructed in a second round of multiplex PCR and then size-selected and purified. Paired-end sequencing of the libraries was performed with 100 bp reads on an Illumina HiSeq2000. SOAPnuke was used to process the raw data, throwing out any read that contained adapters or uncalled bases, had a mean Phred below 15, or lacked an exact constant-primer or identifier match. COPE v1.2.5 was used to merge the high-quality paired reads, and each unique nucleotide sequence was defined as a clonotype. MiTCR v1.1 was used to align the clonotypes against IMGT TRBV, TRBD and TRBJ reference segments. The analysis was restricted to V-J combinations with a frequency above 0.0001, which together covered approximately 99% of the repertoires. A TCS score was defined as the ratio of F50 (clonal expansion) to E x V (chaos), with BLOSUM62-based TCRdist applied between CDR3 peptides within each V-J. Welch's t-statistics and random forest reduced roughly 500 V-J features to under 15, which were used in a naive Bayes classifier (R e1071). No statistical method was used to set the sample size in advance, and investigators knew the group allocation. TCR Vbeta CDR3 sequencing of 120 to 150 peripheral blood samples (under 45 ophthalmopathy, about 80 hyperthyroidism and some 17 progressor patients) is reported in the paper.

Sample: peripheral blood mononuclear cells (PBMCs), taken at new diagnosis, from a patient treated with antithyroid drugs. The rearranged segments are TRBV6-5 and TRBJ1-6; no confident D gene assignment can be made. This sequence originates from a man in his forties with Graves disease. Donor details come from another sample of the same person, matched by shared clones. The CDR3 here reads CASSFQAALGNSPLHF. The DNA sequence is TGTGCCAGCAGTTTTCAGGCTGCTTTGGGAAATTCACCCCTCCACTTT.